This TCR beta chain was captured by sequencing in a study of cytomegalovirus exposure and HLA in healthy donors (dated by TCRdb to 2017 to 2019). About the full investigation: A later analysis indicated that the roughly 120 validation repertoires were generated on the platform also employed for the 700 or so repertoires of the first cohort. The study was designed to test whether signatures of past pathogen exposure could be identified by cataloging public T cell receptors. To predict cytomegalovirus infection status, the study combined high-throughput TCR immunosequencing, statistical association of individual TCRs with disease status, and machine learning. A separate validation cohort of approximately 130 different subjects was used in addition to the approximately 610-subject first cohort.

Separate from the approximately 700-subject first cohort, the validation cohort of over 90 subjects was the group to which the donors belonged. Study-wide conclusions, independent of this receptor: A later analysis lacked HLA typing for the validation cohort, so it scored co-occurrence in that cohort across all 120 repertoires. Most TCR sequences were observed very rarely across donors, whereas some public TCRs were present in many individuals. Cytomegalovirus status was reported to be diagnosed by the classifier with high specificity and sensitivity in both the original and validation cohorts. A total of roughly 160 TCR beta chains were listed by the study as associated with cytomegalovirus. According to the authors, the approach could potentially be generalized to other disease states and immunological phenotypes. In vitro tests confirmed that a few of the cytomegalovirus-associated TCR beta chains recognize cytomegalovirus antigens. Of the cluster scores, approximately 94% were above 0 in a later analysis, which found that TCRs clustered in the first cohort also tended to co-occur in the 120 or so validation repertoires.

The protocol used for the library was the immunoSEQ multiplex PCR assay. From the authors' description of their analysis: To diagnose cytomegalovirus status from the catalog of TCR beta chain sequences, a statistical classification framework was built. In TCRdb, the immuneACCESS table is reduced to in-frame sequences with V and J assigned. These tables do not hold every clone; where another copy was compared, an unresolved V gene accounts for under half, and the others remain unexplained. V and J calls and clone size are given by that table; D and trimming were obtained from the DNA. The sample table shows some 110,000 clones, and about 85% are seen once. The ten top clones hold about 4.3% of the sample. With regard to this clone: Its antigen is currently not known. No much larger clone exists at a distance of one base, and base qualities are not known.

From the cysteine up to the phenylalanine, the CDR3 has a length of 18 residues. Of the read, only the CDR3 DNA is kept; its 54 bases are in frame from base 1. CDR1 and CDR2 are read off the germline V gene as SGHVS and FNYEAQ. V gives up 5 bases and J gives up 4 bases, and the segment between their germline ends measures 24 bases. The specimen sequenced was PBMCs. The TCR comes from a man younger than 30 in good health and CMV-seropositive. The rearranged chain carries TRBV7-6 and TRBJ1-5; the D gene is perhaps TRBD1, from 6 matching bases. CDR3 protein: CASSPRPGGAGENQPQHF. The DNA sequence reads TGTGCCAGCAGCCCGCGGCCGGGGGGGGCAGGGGAGAATCAGCCCCAGCATTTT.